This T cell receptor beta chain is drawn from a study of shared clonotypes between healthy human individuals. Points from the study as a whole: Tissue TCR repertoires likely differ from these blood-only repertoires.

This CDR3 comprises 16 residues. V gave up 0 bases and J gave up 3 bases; unmatched junction bases: 4. Remarks on this clone: The target antigen is unknown.

Per sorted-subset replicate PCR, input was 200 to 250 ng DNA, representing tens of thousands of T cell genomes. Sequencing used immunoSEQ multiplex PCR; TCRdb keeps in-frame clones, though not all of them. The profile shows 1.6 million or so clones, approximately 98.5% of them singletons. The chain is built from TRBV23-1 and TRBJ1-5, with TRBD1 identical over 8 bases. TRBV23-1 is sorted into the ORF group, with uncertain function. The sequencing input was naive CD4+ T cells sorted from blood. As to subset: CD45RA+ positively selected. This TCR derives from a man aged 25 to 40 in good health. CDR3 region: CASSQSDRGDNQPQHF. CDR3 DNA sequence: TGCGCCAGCAGTCAATCAGACAGGGGCGACAATCAGCCCCAGCATTTT.